The source of this T cell receptor (beta chain) is a study of graft-versus-host responses after intestinal transplantation. The CDR3 has 14 amino acids. Germline CDR1 is SGHVS and CDR2 is FQNEAQ. V lost 5 bases and J lost 4, with 15 bases in between. Assay used: immunoSEQ multiplex PCR; TCRdb lists only in-frame clones, some missing. In the table there are under 45,000 clones, 85% to 90% of which are singletons. This clonotype was sampled from a human patient who received an intestinal transplant, so some T cells may come from the graft donor. Sequencing used PBMCs, obtained just under 270 days after transplant. This chain joins TRBV7-8 and TRBJ2-7; the D gene could be TRBD1 or TRBD2 (5 bases each). This CDR3 is CASSPGTATYEQYF. CDR3 nucleotides: TGTGCCAGCAGCCCCGGGACCGCGACGTACGAGCAGTACTTC.